This T cell receptor beta chain was sequenced during a study of cytomegalovirus exposure and HLA in healthy donors. This CDR3 has 17 residues. V was trimmed by 5 bases and J by 1 base, leaving 20 bases between them. CDR1 is SEHNR, CDR2 FQNEAQ, per germline (reference sequence). The primer mix had 60 Vbeta and 13 Jbeta primers. Clones were sequenced by immunoSEQ multiplex PCR, and TCRdb holds only the in-frame ones, with some missing. The table records about 120,000 clones, about 78% of them present only once. This TCR derives from a woman aged 40 to 50 in good health and CMV-seropositive. Sequencing was done on a sample of PBMCs. The rearrangement joins TRBV7-9 to TRBJ1-1; the D gene is possibly TRBD1 (5 bases). CDR3 coding DNA: TGTGCCAGCAGCCCTTCCGGGACTCGGGGAAGGAACACTGAAGCTTTCTTT. This sequence encodes CASSPSGTRGRNTEAFF. The full variable domain, completed using reference TRBV7-9 and TRBJ1-1, is DTGVSQNPRHKITKRGQNVTFRCDPISEHNRLYWYRQTLGQGPEFLTYFQNEAQLEKSRLLSDRFSAERPKGSFSTLEIQRTEQGDSAMYLCASSPSGTRGRNTEAFFGQGTRLTVV.